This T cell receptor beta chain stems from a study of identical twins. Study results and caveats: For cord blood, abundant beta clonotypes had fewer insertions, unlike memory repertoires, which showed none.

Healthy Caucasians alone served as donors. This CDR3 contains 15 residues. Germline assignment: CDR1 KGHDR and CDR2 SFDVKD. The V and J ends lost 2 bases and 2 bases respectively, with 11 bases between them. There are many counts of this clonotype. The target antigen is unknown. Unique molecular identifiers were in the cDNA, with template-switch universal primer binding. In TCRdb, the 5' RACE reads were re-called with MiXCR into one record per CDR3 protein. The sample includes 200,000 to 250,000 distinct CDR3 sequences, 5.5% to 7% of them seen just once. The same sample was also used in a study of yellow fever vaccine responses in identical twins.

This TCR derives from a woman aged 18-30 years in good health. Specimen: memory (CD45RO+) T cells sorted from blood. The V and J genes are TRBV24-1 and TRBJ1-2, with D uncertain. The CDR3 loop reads CATSDSANINYGYTF. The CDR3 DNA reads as TGTGCCACCAGTGATTCAGCCAATATCAACTATGGCTACACCTTC.